These T cell receptor beta chains were read from a single sample in a study of CD8 T cells in ankylosing spondylitis. MiXCR was run by TCRdb on the 5' RACE reads, yielding one entry per CDR3 protein. The sample has 150,000 to 200,000 distinct CDR3 sequences; approximately 20% are singletons. Sequencing used blood, either unsorted or a sorted T cell fraction (not recorded which). The receptors originated from a male donor with ankylosing spondylitis or in good health (not recorded which). Each CDR3 is given with its conserved first and last residue. Each record gives: D gene, J gene, clone size, V gene, CDR3 DNA, CDR3 protein. A D gene is named only where the DNA matches it firmly. Size tells how often a clone was seen (once, few, many) or the class of an expanded clone, and some rows leave it out.

d_call: TRBD2; j_call: TRBJ2-7; clone_size: few; v_call: TRBV6-6; cdr3_nt: TGTGCCAGCCTACAGACTGCGGGAGGCCAGCTCTCCTACGAGCAGTACTTC; cdr3_aa: CASLQTAGGQLSYEQYF
d_call: -; j_call: TRBJ1-2; clone_size: -; v_call: TRBV19; cdr3_nt: TGTGCCAGTAGGAGGGACGCCGGGGGCTATGGCTACACCTTC; cdr3_aa: CASRRDAGGYGYTF
d_call: -; j_call: TRBJ1-2; clone_size: many; v_call: TRBV7-3; cdr3_nt: TGTGCCAGCAGCTTAACAGGAGCTAACTATGGCTACACCTTC; cdr3_aa: CASSLTGANYGYTF
d_call: -; j_call: TRBJ2-3; clone_size: many; v_call: TRBV5-1; cdr3_nt: TGCGCCAGCAGCTCCGCTCGGGAGGATACGCAGTATTTT; cdr3_aa: CASSSAREDTQYF
d_call: -; j_call: TRBJ2-2; clone_size: many; v_call: TRBV20-1; cdr3_nt: TGCAGTGCCGAGGGGGGGGCGCGCACCGGGGAGCTGTTTTTT; cdr3_aa: CSAEGGARTGELFF
d_call: TRBD2; j_call: TRBJ2-3; clone_size: many; v_call: TRBV12-3/TRBV12-4; cdr3_nt: TGTGCCAGCAGTCCCACTAGCGGGGGTCTTACGCAGTATTTT; cdr3_aa: CASSPTSGGLTQYF
d_call: -; j_call: TRBJ1-3; clone_size: -; v_call: TRBV20-1; cdr3_nt: TGCAGTGCTAGGGGTCGTCACACCATATATTTT; cdr3_aa: CSARGRHTIYF
d_call: -; j_call: TRBJ2-7; clone_size: many; v_call: TRBV6-2/TRBV6-3; cdr3_nt: TGTGCCAGCAGTTTCGCAGGGGTTCACGAGCAGTACTTC; cdr3_aa: CASSFAGVHEQYF
d_call: -; j_call: TRBJ1-2; clone_size: many; v_call: TRBV27; cdr3_nt: TGTGCCAGCAGTCCCCTCGGGTATGGCTACACCTTC; cdr3_aa: CASSPLGYGYTF
d_call: -; j_call: TRBJ2-7; clone_size: -; v_call: TRBV2; cdr3_nt: TGTGCCAGCATGCGGGGCAGCTCCTACGAGCAGTACTTC; cdr3_aa: CASMRGSSYEQYF
d_call: -; j_call: TRBJ1-1; clone_size: -; v_call: TRBV7-9; cdr3_nt: TGTGCCGGGTCTAAGACCCGGGACACTGAAGCTTTCTTT; cdr3_aa: CAGSKTRDTEAFF
d_call: TRBD1; j_call: TRBJ1-2; clone_size: many; v_call: TRBV12-3/TRBV12-4; cdr3_nt: TGTGCCAGCAGACCCGGGACAGGGGGCGGAGGCTACACCTTC; cdr3_aa: CASRPGTGGGGYTF
d_call: TRBD1; j_call: TRBJ1-5; clone_size: -; v_call: TRBV2; cdr3_nt: TGTGCCACCGCGACAGGGGGAGGACAGCCCCAGCATTTT; cdr3_aa: CATATGGGQPQHF
d_call: -; j_call: TRBJ2-5; clone_size: -; v_call: TRBV5-1; cdr3_nt: TGCGCCAGCAGCTTGGAAGGGGTCCAAGAGACCCAGTACTTC; cdr3_aa: CASSLEGVQETQYF
d_call: TRBD2; j_call: TRBJ2-2; clone_size: many; v_call: TRBV12-3/TRBV12-4; cdr3_nt: TGTGCCAGCAGTTTAGGCGCTAGCGGGAACACCGGGGAGCTGTTTTTT; cdr3_aa: CASSLGASGNTGELFF
d_call: -; j_call: TRBJ2-3; clone_size: many; v_call: TRBV4-1; cdr3_nt: TGCGCCAGCAGCCAAGTTTCGGGAGCTTTCACAGATACGCAGTATTTT; cdr3_aa: CASSQVSGAFTDTQYF
d_call: -; j_call: TRBJ1-4; clone_size: few; v_call: TRBV6-1; cdr3_nt: TGTGCCAGCAGCCCGGACGGGGAAAAACTGTTTTTT; cdr3_aa: CASSPDGEKLFF
d_call: -; j_call: TRBJ2-1; clone_size: many; v_call: TRBV20-1; cdr3_nt: TGCAGTGCTAGAGATAGGAGCGGGTTCTACAATGAGCAGTTCTTC; cdr3_aa: CSARDRSGFYNEQFF
d_call: -; j_call: TRBJ2-5; clone_size: many; v_call: TRBV7-2; cdr3_nt: TGTGCCAGCAGCTTATTCGGACCTTTCTCCCAAGAGACCCAGTACTTC; cdr3_aa: CASSLFGPFSQETQYF
d_call: TRBD2; j_call: TRBJ2-1; clone_size: many; v_call: TRBV5-1; cdr3_nt: TGCGCCAGCAGCGTCGAGGCTAGCGGCTACAATGAGCAGTTCTTC; cdr3_aa: CASSVEASGYNEQFF
d_call: -; j_call: TRBJ1-1; clone_size: many; v_call: TRBV6-1; cdr3_nt: TGTGCCAGCAACTTCGGGGGCACAGTAAACACTGAAGCTTTCTTT; cdr3_aa: CASNFGGTVNTEAFF
d_call: TRBD2; j_call: TRBJ2-1; clone_size: many; v_call: TRBV5-5; cdr3_nt: TGTGCCAGCAGCTGGGGGCCGGGACTAGCGGGAGACAATGAGCAGTTCTTC; cdr3_aa: CASSWGPGLAGDNEQFF
d_call: -; j_call: TRBJ2-7; clone_size: -; v_call: TRBV24-1; cdr3_nt: TGTGCCACCAGTGATTTAGAAGCCTACGAGCAGTACTTC; cdr3_aa: CATSDLEAYEQYF
d_call: -; j_call: TRBJ2-7; clone_size: once; v_call: TRBV13; cdr3_nt: TGTGCCAGCAGCCAACCTAGGGGTCCGAGCAGATACGAGCAGTACTTC; cdr3_aa: CASSQPRGPSRYEQYF
d_call: -; j_call: TRBJ1-5; clone_size: many; v_call: TRBV5-1; cdr3_nt: TGCGCCAGCAGCCCAGGTTCGGGGCAGCCCCAGCATTTT; cdr3_aa: CASSPGSGQPQHF
d_call: TRBD2; j_call: TRBJ2-3; clone_size: many; v_call: TRBV5-1; cdr3_nt: TGCGCCAGCAGCCCTAGCGGAACAGATACGCAGTATTTT; cdr3_aa: CASSPSGTDTQYF
d_call: TRBD1; j_call: TRBJ2-2; clone_size: -; v_call: TRBV12-3/TRBV12-4; cdr3_nt: TGTGCCAGCAGTTTGGGCCAGGGGGCGGCGGACACCGGGGAGCTGTTTTTT; cdr3_aa: CASSLGQGAADTGELFF